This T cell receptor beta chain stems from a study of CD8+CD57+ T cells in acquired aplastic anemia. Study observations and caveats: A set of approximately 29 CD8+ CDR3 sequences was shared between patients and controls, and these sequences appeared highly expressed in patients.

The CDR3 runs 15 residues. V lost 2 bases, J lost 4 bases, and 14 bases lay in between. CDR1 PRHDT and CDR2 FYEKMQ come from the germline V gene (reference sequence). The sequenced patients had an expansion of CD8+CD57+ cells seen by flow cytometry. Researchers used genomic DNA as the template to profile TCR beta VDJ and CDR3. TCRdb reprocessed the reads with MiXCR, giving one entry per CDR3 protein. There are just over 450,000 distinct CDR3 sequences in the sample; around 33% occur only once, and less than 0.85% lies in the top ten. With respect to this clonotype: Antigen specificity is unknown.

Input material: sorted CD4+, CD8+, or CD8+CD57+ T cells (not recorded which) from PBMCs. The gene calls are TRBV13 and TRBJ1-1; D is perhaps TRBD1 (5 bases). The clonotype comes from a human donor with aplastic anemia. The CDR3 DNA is TGTGCCAGCAGCTTAAATACCCTGGGGCGCACTGAAGCTTTCTTT. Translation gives CASSLNTLGRTEAFF.